Given below is one TCR beta chain in context. The CDR3 is 11 amino acids. Between the trimmed V and J ends, which lost 0 bases and 10 bases, there was a span of 4 bases. Looked up from germline, CDR1 is LGHDT and CDR2 is YNNKEL (reference sequence). Some clones are missing from TCRdb's copy, which holds only in-frame ones; the method was immunoSEQ multiplex PCR. The sample yields approximately 100,000 clones, approximately 87% seen once. The record originates from a study of blood T cell repertoires in COVID-19. Study details: The United States, Italy and Spain supplied acute and convalescent COVID-19 samples.

Sequenced input: peripheral blood. The chain is built from TRBV3-1 (or the pseudogene TRBV3-2) and TRBJ2-4; D not resolved. The sequence was collected from a woman aged 55-69 years with acute or convalescent COVID-19. CDR3 sequence: CASSQEAIQYF. CDR3 DNA: TGTGCCAGCAGCCAAGAAGCGATTCAGTACTTC.